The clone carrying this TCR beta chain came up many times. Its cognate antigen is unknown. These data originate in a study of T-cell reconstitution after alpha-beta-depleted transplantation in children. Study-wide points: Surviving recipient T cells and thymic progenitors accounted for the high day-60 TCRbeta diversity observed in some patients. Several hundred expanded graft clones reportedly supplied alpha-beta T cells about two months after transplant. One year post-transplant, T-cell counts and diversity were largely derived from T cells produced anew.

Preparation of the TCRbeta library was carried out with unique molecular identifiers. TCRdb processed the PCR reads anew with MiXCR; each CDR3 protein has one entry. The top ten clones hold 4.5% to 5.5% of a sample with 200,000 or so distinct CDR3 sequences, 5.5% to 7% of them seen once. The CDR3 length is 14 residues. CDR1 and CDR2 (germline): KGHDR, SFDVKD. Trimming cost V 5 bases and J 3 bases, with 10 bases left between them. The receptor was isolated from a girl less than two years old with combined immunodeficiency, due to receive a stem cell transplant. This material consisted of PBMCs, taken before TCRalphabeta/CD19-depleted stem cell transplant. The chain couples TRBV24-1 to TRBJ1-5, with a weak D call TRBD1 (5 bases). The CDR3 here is CATSGTGYNQPQHF. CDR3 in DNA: TGTGCCACCAGTGGAACAGGTTACAATCAGCCCCAGCATTTT.